This TCR beta chain emerged from a study of T-cell reconstitution after alpha-beta-depleted transplantation in children. Germline CDR1 and CDR2: LNHDA and SQIVND (reference sequence). Trimming removed 5 bases from V and 4 bases from J, with 23 bases in between. The CDR3 consists of 17 residues. This clonotype occurred a few times. Library preparation (for TCRbeta) was performed with unique molecular identifiers. One entry per CDR3 protein, called by TCRdb with MiXCR from the PCR reads. The sample contains roughly 500,000 distinct CDR3 sequences, about 33% of which appear only once. The source is a human donor who donated a stem cell graft to a child with aplastic anemia. The starting material was PBMCs from the stem cell graft donor, obtained from the stem cell graft. The J gene is TRBJ1-1, the V gene TRBV19; TRBD1 is a possible D gene (6 bases). CDR3 sequence: CASSYSQGKVKGTEAFF. The CDR3 nucleotides are TGTGCCAGTAGTTACTCACAGGGTAAAGTTAAGGGCACTGAAGCTTTCTTT.